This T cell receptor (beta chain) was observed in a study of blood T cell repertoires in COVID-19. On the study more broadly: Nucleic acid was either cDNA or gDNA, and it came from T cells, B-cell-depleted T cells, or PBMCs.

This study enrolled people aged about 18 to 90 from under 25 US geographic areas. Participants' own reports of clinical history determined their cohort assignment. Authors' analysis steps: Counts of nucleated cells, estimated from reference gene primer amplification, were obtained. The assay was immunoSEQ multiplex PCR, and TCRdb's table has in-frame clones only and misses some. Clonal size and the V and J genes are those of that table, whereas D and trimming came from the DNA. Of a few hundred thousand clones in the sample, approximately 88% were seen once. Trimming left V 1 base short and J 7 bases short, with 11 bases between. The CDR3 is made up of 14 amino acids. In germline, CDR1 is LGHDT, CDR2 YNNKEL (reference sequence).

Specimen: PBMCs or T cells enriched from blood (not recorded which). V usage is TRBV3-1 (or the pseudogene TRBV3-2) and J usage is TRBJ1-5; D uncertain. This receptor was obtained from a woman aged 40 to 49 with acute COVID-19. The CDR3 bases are TGTGCCAGCAGCCAAGGGATCGGAGGGCAGCCCCAGCATTTT. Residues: CASSQGIGGQPQHF.